This TCR beta chain originates from a study of kidney transplant recipient with SARS-CoV-2 infection. The table lists this clonotype with many counts. The junction departs from the called germline gene at one end, perhaps through a read error. MiXCR, run by TCRdb on the reads, gives a single entry per CDR3 protein. Of about 250,000 distinct CDR3 sequences in the sample, more than 25% are singletons; the top ten hold roughly 7%. The TCR was taken from a male patient between 25 and 39 years old who had COVID-19 and was a kidney transplant recipient. The T cells may come from the graft donor. The sample was a blood sample, taken at baseline and on roughly day 120 from a kidney transplant recipient.

The CDR3 coding sequence is TGTGCCAGCAGCGAAGATGATCCCATTTCTTTCTCTGAGACCCAGTACTTC. Protein sequence: CASSEDDPISFSETQYF. V usage is TRBV3-1 and J usage is TRBJ2-5; D remains unclear. CDR1 LGHDT and CDR2 YNNKEL come from the germline V gene (reference sequence). The CDR3 consists of 17 residues.